The next 20 T cell receptor beta chains were all read from a single sample in a study of blood T cells in healthy people across ages. Sample-barcoded 5' priming and a J-beta primer mix drove a second PCR of 7 to 11 cycles. MiXCR, run by TCRdb on the 5' RACE reads, gives a single entry per CDR3 protein. Of around 1,700,000 distinct CDR3 sequences in the sample, 28% were seen once. Material: blood. Receptor source: a woman aged 30 to 39 in good health.

This clonotype was detected a few times. The rearrangement links TRBV5-1 to TRBJ1-1; no clear D. The CDR3 has 14 amino acids. Germline V gene lookup returns CDR1 SGHRS and CDR2 YFSETQ. Trimming took off 0 bases at V and 3 bases at J, with 9 bases between the two ends. The CDR3 region has the DNA TGCGCCAGCAGCTTGGGGGTCCGGGACACTGAAGCTTTCTTT. Translation gives CASSLGVRDTEAFF.

A few counts support this clonotype. The chain has TRBV4-2 and TRBJ2-2, with 7 bases matching TRBD2. J gave up 1 base and V 0 bases, and 11 bases lay outside the gene matches. CDR3 length: 19 residues. Germline V lookup: CDR1 LGHNA, CDR2 YNFKEQ. The CDR3 here is CASSQDLPAGDRNTGELFF. The DNA of the CDR3 is TGTGCCAGCAGCCAAGATTTACCGGCGGGGGACCGGAACACCGGGGAGCTGTTTTTT.

This clonotype was picked up many times. V is TRBV20-1 and J is TRBJ2-5; 7 bases map to TRBD2. V lost 5 bases to trimming and J lost 5 bases; unmatched junction nucleotides: 14. The CDR3 has 15 amino acids. Germline V CDR1 and CDR2: DFQATT, SNEGSKA (reference sequence). CDR3 protein: CSARSPREIEETQYF. The DNA for the CDR3 is TGCAGTGCTCGAAGTCCGCGGGAGATAGAGGAGACCCAGTACTTC.

This clonotype occurred a few times. V is TRBV25-1 and J is TRBJ2-7; 9 bases are shared with TRBD2. CDR1 is MGHDK and CDR2 is SYGVNS in the germline V gene. Trimming cost V 7 bases and J 3 bases; bases outside gene matches: 7. The CDR3 has 14 residues. The CDR3 region is CASTYSGGLYEQYF. The DNA of the CDR3 is TGTGCCAGCACATACAGCGGGGGGCTCTACGAGCAGTACTTC.

This chain joins TRBV5-1 and TRBJ2-2; 8 bases are a match to TRBD2. The CDR3 is made up of 15 amino acids. Germline V gene lookup returns CDR1 SGHRS and CDR2 YFSETQ. V lost 3 bases to trimming and J lost 1 base; unmatched junction nucleotides: 2. The CDR3 DNA is TGCGCCAGCAGCTATCGGGAGGGGAACACCGGGGAGCTGTTTTTT. It yields the protein CASSYREGNTGELFF. Combining the CDR3 with reference TRBV5-1 and TRBJ2-2 gives the whole variable domain KAGVTQTPRYLIKTRGQQVTLSCSPISGHRSVSWYQQTPGQGLQFLFEYFSETQRNKGNFPGRFSGRQFSNSRSEMNVSTLELGDSALYLCASSYREGNTGELFFGEGSRLTVL.

This clonotype occurred many times. The chain employs TRBV3-1 and TRBJ2-7, with D maybe TRBD1 (7 bases). From germline, CDR1 is LGHDT and CDR2 YNNKEL (reference sequence). V dropped 4 bases and J dropped 7 bases, with 14 bases sitting between them. The CDR3 totals 13 residues. This chain's CDR3 is CASSLQGGGEQYF. CDR3 nucleotide sequence: TGTGCCAGCAGCCTCCAGGGGGGTGGAGAGCAGTACTTC.

This clonotype has just a few counts. The J gene is TRBJ2-2, the V gene TRBV5-1, with D perhaps assigned TRBD1 or TRBD2 (6 bases each). V lost 4 bases to trimming and J lost 5 bases, with 18 bases between them. CDR3 size: 16 residues. CDR1 and CDR2 from the germline V gene are SGHRS and YFSETQ. The CDR3 protein is CASSPGPGARTGELFF. The CDR3 DNA sequence: TGCGCCAGCAGCCCTGGTCCGGGGGCGCGAACCGGGGAGCTGTTTTTT.

The table lists this clonotype with a few counts. The chain employs TRBV7-2 and TRBJ2-7; no clear D gene. Trimming removed 5 bases from V and 6 bases from J, with 14 bases in between. The CDR3 sequence is 13 residues long. Germline-derived CDR1 and CDR2 are SGHTA and FQGNSA. The CDR3 sequence: CASSAQAAREQYF. The DNA for the CDR3 is TGTGCCAGCAGCGCTCAAGCAGCACGCGAGCAGTACTTC.

This clonotype has more than one count but fewer than ten. The chain links TRBV10-2 to TRBJ1-1, with D tentatively TRBD1 (6 bases). Germline loops: CDR1 WSHSY, CDR2 SAAADI. Trimming took 6 bases from V and 1 from J, leaving 15 bases between them. The CDR3 has 15 amino acids. This chain's CDR3 is CASSPTGQQNTEAFF. Written as DNA, the CDR3 is TGCGCCAGCAGCCCGACAGGCCAACAGAACACTGAAGCTTTCTTT.

This sequence joins TRBV7-9 and TRBJ2-3; possibly TRBD2 for D (7 bases). CDR3 length equals 17 residues. Germline CDR1 is SEHNR and CDR2 is FQNEAQ (reference sequence). The ends were cut back, 5 bases at V and 3 bases at J, with 21 bases in the middle. This CDR3 reads CASSPLGGRRKTDTQYF. For the CDR3, the DNA is TGTGCCAGCAGCCCCCTCGGGGGGCGACGAAAAACAGATACGCAGTATTTT.

J is TRBJ1-1 and V is TRBV28; D is unresolved. V lost 2 bases to trimming and J lost 0 bases, with 7 bases between them. The CDR3 has 14 residues. Germline CDR1 MDHEN, CDR2 SYDVKM. Here the CDR3 reads CASSLRRMNTEAFF. The DNA of the CDR3 is TGTGCCAGCAGTTTAAGGCGGATGAACACTGAAGCTTTCTTT.

This sequence joins TRBV3-1 and TRBJ2-3; 7 nucleotides line up with TRBD1. CDR3 length equals 19 residues. Germline V CDR1 and CDR2: LGHDT, YNNKEL (reference sequence). Trimming cost V 4 bases and J 2 bases; bases outside gene matches: 18. CDR3 sequence reads: CASSPSGTAGDGITDTQYF. Written as DNA, the CDR3 is TGTGCCAGCAGCCCTTCCGGGACAGCCGGGGATGGGATCACAGATACGCAGTATTTT.

The chain links TRBV7-2 to TRBJ2-1; 13 bases are shared with TRBD2. Trimming at V came to 5 bases and at J to 7 bases, leaving 8 bases not matched to a gene. Germline loops: CDR1 SGHTA, CDR2 FQGNSA. The CDR3 contains 16 residues. The CDR3 protein is CASSQLAGGPWNEQFF. The CDR3 region has the DNA TGTGCCAGCAGCCAACTAGCGGGAGGGCCGTGGAATGAGCAGTTCTTC.

The DNA for the CDR3 is TGTGCCAGCAGGGCAGGGTTTCGGGAGACCCAGTACTTC. Protein sequence: CASRAGFRETQYF. This chain uses TRBV6-2 or TRBV6-3 with TRBJ2-5; TRBD1 is a possible D gene (5 bases). Per the germline V gene, CDR1 is MNHEY and CDR2 is SVGEGT. V was pared by 6 bases and J by 5 bases, with 13 bases between. This CDR3 comprises 13 residues.

The chain uses TRBV5-6 and TRBJ2-3, with 8 bases matching TRBD1. The V gene end was trimmed by 4 bases and the J gene end by 6 bases; junction bases not matched to a gene: 4. CDR1 and CDR2 (germline): SGHDT, YYEEEE. The CDR3 sequence is 13 residues long. The CDR3 coding sequence is TGTGCCAGCAGCACGGACAGGGATGATACGCAGTATTTT. As protein: CASSTDRDDTQYF. Supplemented by reference TRBV5-6 and TRBJ2-3, the full variable domain reads DAGVTQSPTHLIKTRGQQVTLRCSPKSGHDTVSWYQQALGQGPQFIFQYYEEEERQRGNFPDRFSGHQFPNYSSELNVNALLLGDSALYLCASSTDRDDTQYFGPGTRLTVL.

Of note for this clonotype: A read error may explain this, as a much larger clone is one base away. The chain links TRBV7-2 to TRBJ2-4; 9 bases are shared with TRBD1. The CDR3 runs to 16 residues. J lost 8 bases, V lost 6 bases, and 14 bases had no gene match. CDR1 is SGHTA, CDR2 FQGNSA, per germline. The CDR3 nucleotides are TGTGCCAGCAGTCTGAACCCGGGACAGGGAAAAGACATTCAGTACTTC. Its translation: CASSLNPGQGKDIQYF.

The rearrangement uses TRBV7-2 and TRBJ1-2, with TRBD1 as a possible D gene (6 bases). This CDR3 has 14 residues. CDR1 is SGHTA and CDR2 is FQGNSA in the germline V gene. V lost 5 bases and J 6 bases, leaving 16 bases between the germline ends. CDR3 nucleotide sequence: TGTGCCAGCAGCCTAATCTCAGGGGTGGATGGCTACACCTTC. Amino acids: CASSLISGVDGYTF. Drawing the rest from reference TRBV7-2 and TRBJ1-2, the complete variable domain is GAGVSQSPSNKVTEKGKDVELRCDPISGHTALYWYRQSLGQGLEFLIYFQGNSAPDKSGLPSDRFSAERTGGSVSTLTIQRTQQEDSAVYLCASSLISGVDGYTFGSGTRLTVV.

The chain couples TRBV5-1 to TRBJ1-2, with D unclear. Trimming stripped 3 bases from V and 8 bases from J, with 17 bases between. This CDR3 spans 14 amino acids. The germline V gene encodes CDR1 SGHRS and CDR2 YFSETQ. DNA for the CDR3: TGCGCCAGCAGCTATGGCCGGGCGACGGGCGGCTACACCTTC. It specifies CASSYGRATGGYTF.

This clonotype was seen more than once but under ten times. A much larger clone is a single base away; this may be a read error. This chain joins TRBV28 and TRBJ2-7; TRBD1 is a possible D gene (6 bases). The CDR3 is 13 residues long. The V gene's germline CDR1 is MDHEN and CDR2 SYDVKM. Trimming took 6 bases from V and 3 from J, leaving 12 bases between them. This CDR3 reads CASRQGYHYEQYF. CDR3 DNA: TGTGCCAGCAGACAGGGCTATCACTACGAGCAGTACTTC.

This chain joins TRBV7-9 and TRBJ2-7, with D possibly being TRBD1 (8 bases). CDR3 length: 16 amino acids. Germline lookup yields CDR1 SEHNR and CDR2 FQNEAQ (reference sequence). V lost 5 bases to trimming and J lost 2 bases, with 19 bases between them. CDR3 in DNA: TGTGCCAGCAGCATAGAGGGGGGGGACAGGACCTACGAGCAGTACTTC. As protein: CASSIEGGDRTYEQYF.